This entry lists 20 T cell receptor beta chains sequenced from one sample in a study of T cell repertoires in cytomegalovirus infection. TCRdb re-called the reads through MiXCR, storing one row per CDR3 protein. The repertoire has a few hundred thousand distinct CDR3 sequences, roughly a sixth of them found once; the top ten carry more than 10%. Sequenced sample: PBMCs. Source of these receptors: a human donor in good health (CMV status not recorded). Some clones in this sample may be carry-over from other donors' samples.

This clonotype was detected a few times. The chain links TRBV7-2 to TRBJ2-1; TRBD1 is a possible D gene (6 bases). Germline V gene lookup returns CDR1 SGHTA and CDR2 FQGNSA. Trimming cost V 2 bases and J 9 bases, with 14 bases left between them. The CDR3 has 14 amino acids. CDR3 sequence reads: CASSLRPRGGEQFF. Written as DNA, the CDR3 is TGTGCCAGCAGCTTACGTCCCAGGGGTGGTGAGCAGTTCTTC.

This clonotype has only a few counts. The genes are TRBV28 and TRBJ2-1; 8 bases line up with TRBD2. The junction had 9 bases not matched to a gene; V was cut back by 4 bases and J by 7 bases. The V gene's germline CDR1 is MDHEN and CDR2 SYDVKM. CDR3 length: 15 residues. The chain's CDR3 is CASSSGGAAENEQFF. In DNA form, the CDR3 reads TGTGCCAGCAGTTCGGGGGGGGCCGCAGAGAATGAGCAGTTCTTC.

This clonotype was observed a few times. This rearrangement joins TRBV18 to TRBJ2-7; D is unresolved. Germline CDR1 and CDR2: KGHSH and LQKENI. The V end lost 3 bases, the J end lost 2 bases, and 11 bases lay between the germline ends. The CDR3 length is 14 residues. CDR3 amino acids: CASSPQQQAYEQYF. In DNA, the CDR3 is TGTGCCAGCTCACCGCAACAGCAAGCCTACGAGCAGTACTTC.

CDR3 in DNA: TGTGCCAGCAGCTCAGGGGCCTCTAGCACAGATACGCAGTATTTT. The encoded protein is CASSSGASSTDTQYF. The V call is TRBV9, the J call TRBJ2-3, with D maybe TRBD1 (6 bases). Trimming shortened V by 4 bases and J by 0 bases, and 12 bases separated the two germline ends. CDR1 is SGDLS and CDR2 is YYNGEE in the germline V gene. There are 15 residues in the CDR3.

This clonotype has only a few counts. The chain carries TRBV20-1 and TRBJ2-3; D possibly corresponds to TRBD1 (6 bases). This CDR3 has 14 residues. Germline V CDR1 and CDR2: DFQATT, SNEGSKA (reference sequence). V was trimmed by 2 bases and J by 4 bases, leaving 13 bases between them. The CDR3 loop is CSARKTGSPDTQYF. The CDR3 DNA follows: TGCAGTGCTAGAAAAACAGGGTCCCCAGATACGCAGTATTTT.

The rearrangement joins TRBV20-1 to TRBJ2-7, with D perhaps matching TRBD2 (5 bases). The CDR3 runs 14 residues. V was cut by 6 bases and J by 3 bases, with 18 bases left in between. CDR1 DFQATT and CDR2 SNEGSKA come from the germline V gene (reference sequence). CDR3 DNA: TGCAGTGCGCGAGCTGGGTCTGGAGGCTACGAGCAGTACTTC. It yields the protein CSARAGSGGYEQYF.

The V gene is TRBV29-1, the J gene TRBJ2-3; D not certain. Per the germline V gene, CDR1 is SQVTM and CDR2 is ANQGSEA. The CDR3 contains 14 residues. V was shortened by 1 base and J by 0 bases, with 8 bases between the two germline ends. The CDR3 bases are TGCAGCGTTGAAGGTATTACGAGCACAGATACGCAGTATTTT. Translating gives CSVEGITSTDTQYF.

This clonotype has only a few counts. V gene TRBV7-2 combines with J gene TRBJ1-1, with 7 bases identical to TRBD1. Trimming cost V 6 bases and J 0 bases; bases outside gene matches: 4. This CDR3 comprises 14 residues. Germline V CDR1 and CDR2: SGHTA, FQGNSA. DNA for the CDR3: TGTGCCAGCAGGGAGGGACAGATGAACACTGAAGCTTTCTTT. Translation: CASREGQMNTEAFF.

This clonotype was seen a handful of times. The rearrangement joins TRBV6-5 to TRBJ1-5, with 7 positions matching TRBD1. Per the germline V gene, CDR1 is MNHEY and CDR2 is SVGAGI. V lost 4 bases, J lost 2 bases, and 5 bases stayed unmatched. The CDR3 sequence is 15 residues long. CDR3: CASSSLGGGNQPQHF. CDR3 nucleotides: TGTGCCAGCAGTTCTTTAGGGGGCGGCAATCAGCCCCAGCATTTT.

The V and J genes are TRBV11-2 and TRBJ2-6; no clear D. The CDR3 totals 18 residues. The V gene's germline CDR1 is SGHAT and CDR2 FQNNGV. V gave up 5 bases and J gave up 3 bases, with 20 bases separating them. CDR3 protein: CASSNSRTPSYGANVLTF. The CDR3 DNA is TGTGCCAGCAGCAACTCGAGGACGCCCAGCTATGGGGCCAACGTCCTGACTTTC.

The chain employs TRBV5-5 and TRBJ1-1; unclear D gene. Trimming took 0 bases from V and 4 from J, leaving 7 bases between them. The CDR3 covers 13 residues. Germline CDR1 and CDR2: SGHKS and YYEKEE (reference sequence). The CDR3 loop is CASSLVGFTEAFF. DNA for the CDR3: TGTGCCAGCAGCTTGGTCGGGTTCACTGAAGCTTTCTTT.

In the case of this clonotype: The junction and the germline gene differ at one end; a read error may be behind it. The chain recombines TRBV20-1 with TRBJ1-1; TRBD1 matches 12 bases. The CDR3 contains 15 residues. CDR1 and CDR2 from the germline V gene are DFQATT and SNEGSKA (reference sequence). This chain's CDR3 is CSAPGQGAGNTVAFF. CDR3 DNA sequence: TGCAGTGCGCCGGGACAGGGGGCAGGGAACACTGTAGCTTTCTTT.

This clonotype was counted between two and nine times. The DNA of the CDR3 is TGTGCCAGCAGCTTAGCGGGACTAGCCGGTCGCAATGAGCAGTTCTTC. Its protein product is CASSLAGLAGRNEQFF. The genes are TRBV7-9 and TRBJ2-1; 9 bases fit TRBD2. The germline gives CDR1 SEHNR, CDR2 FQNEAQ (reference sequence). This CDR3 is built from 16 residues. V lost 0 bases, J lost 6 bases, and 6 bases stayed unmatched.

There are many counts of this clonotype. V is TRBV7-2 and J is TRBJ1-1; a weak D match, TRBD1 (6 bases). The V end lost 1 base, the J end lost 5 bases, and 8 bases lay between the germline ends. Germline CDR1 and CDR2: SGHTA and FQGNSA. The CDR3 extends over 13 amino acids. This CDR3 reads CASSLDRATEAFF. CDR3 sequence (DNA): TGTGCCAGCAGCTTAGACAGGGCTACTGAAGCTTTCTTT.

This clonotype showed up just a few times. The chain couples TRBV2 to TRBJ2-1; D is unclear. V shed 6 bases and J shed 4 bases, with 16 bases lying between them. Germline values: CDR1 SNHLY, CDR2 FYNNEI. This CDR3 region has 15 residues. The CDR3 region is CASRETGQNYNEQFF. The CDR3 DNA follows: TGTGCCAGCAGGGAGACTGGGCAGAATTACAATGAGCAGTTCTTC.

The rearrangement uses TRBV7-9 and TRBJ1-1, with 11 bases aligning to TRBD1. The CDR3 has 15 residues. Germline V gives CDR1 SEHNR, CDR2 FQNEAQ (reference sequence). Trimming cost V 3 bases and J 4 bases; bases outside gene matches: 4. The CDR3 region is CASSFWTGGVTEAFF. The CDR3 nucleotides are TGTGCCAGCAGCTTCTGGACAGGGGGCGTCACTGAAGCTTTCTTT.

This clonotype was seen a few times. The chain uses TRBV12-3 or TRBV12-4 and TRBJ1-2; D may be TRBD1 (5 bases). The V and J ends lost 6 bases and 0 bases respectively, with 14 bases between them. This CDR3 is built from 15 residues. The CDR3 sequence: CASSHHRIPNYGYTF. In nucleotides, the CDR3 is TGTGCCAGCAGCCATCACAGGATCCCTAACTATGGCTACACCTTC.

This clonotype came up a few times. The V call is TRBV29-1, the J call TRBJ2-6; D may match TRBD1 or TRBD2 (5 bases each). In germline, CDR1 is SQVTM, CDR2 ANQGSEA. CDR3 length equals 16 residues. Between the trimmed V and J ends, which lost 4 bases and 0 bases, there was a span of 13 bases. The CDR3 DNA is TGCAGCGTTGCCCGGGACGTCGACTCTGGGGCCAACGTCCTGACTTTC. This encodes CSVARDVDSGANVLTF. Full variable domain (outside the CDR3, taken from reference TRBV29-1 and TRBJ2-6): SAVISQKPSRDICQRGTSLTIQCQVDSQVTMMFWYRQQPGQSLTLIATANQGSEATYESGFVIDKFPISRPNLTFSTLTVSNMSPEDSSIYLCSVARDVDSGANVLTFGAGSRLTVL.

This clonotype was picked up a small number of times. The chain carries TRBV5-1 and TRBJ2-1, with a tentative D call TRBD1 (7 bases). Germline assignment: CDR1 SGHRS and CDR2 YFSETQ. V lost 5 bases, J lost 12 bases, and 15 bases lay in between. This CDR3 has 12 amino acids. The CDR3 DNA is TGCGCCAGCAGTCCTGGACAGGAGGGGCAGTTCTTC. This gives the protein CASSPGQEGQFF.

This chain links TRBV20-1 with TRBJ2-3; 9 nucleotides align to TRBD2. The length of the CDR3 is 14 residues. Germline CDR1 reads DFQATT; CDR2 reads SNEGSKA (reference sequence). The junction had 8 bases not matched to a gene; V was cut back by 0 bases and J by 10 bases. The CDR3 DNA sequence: TGCAGTGCTAGAGATGGGCTAGCGGGGATGGCGCAGTATTTT. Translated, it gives CSARDGLAGMAQYF.